This T cell receptor (beta chain) came from a study of T cells after yellow fever vaccination. Study at large: It was SMART-Seq v4 Ultra Low Input that prepared the fractions with low cell numbers. Study-level findings and limits: Though weaker, the secondary response peaked faster, on day 5 versus 15. Shared CD4/CD8 clonotypes were a small share, likely from convergent recombination.

They built TCR cDNA with 5'RACE template switching, a step that put in a universal primer site and UMIs. TCRdb ran MiXCR on the 5' RACE reads and lists one entry per CDR3 protein. Of around 310,000 distinct CDR3 sequences listed, 3.5% to 4.5% are singletons. The CDR3 extends over 15 amino acids. V was clipped by 0 bases and J by 9 bases; unmatched bases: 9. Germline CDR1 reads SGHRS; CDR2 reads YFSETQ. This clonotype appeared many times. Its antigen is unknown. The sample consisted of PBMCs, taken 15 days after the yellow fever booster vaccination. The V gene is TRBV5-1, the J gene TRBJ2-1, with TRBD2 matching over 7 bases. This TCR came from a man younger than 30 who received the YFV17D yellow fever vaccine. In DNA form, the CDR3 reads TGCGCCAGCAGCTTGGTCCCGGGACTAAGGAGTGAGCAGTTCTTC. Translating it yields CASSLVPGLRSEQFF. Based on the CDR3 plus reference TRBV5-1 and TRBJ2-1, the full variable domain is KAGVTQTPRYLIKTRGQQVTLSCSPISGHRSVSWYQQTPGQGLQFLFEYFSETQRNKGNFPGRFSGRQFSNSRSEMNVSTLELGDSALYLCASSLVPGLRSEQFFGPGTRLTVL.